The rows below give T cell receptor beta chains drawn from one sample of a study of response to subunit inactivated influenza vaccine. TCRdb ran MiXCR on the RT-PCR reads and lists one entry per CDR3 protein. Of about 540,000 distinct CDR3 sequences in the sample, approximately 14% were seen once. The starting material was PBMCs from blood, obtained 11 to 12 days after vaccination. These receptors all come from a man aged 45-65 years who received an inactivated influenza vaccine. Both conserved end residues are part of each CDR3. Each record gives: D gene, J gene, CDR3 length, clone size, V gene, CDR3 protein, CDR3 DNA. D genes are given only for firm matches. Clone size is given for some rows only: seen once, a few or many times, or a class if the clone is expanded.

>.|TRBJ2-2|13|few|TRBV9
CASSVRMAGELFF
TGTGCCAGCAGCGTACGGATGGCCGGGGAGCTGTTTTTT
>TRBD1|TRBJ2-2|14|few|TRBV20-1
CSARDRRRTGELFF
TGCAGTGCCCGGGACAGAAGACGGACCGGGGAGCTGTTTTTT
>TRBD2|TRBJ2-1|15|few|TRBV12-3/TRBV12-4
CASSFTGTSPLEQFF
TGTGCCAGCAGTTTTACCGGGACTAGCCCTCTTGAGCAGTTCTTC
>.|TRBJ2-3|14|few|TRBV5-1
CASTEAPGRDTQYF
TGCGCCAGCACGGAGGCTCCCGGGCGGGATACGCAGTATTTT
>.|TRBJ1-5|14|.|TRBV12-3/TRBV12-4
CASSHPDSNQPQHF
TGTGCCAGCAGCCACCCGGATAGCAATCAGCCCCAGCATTTT
>TRBD2|TRBJ2-1|15|.|TRBV9
CASSVITGGATEQFF
TGTGCCAGCAGCGTGATTACCGGGGGGGCCACTGAGCAGTTCTTC
>.|TRBJ1-6|14|many|TRBV27
CASRYYSYNSPLHF
TGTGCCAGCAGATATTACTCCTATAATTCACCCCTCCACTTT
>TRBD2|TRBJ2-7|14|.|TRBV20-1
CSAMTTSGSTEQYF
TGCAGTGCTATGACGACTAGCGGGAGTACCGAGCAGTACTTC
>.|TRBJ1-4|19|.|TRBV11-1
CASSLSGYVGVRIDEKLFF
TGTGCCAGCAGCTTATCGGGGTATGTCGGAGTCCGAATCGATGAAAAACTGTTTTTT
>.|TRBJ2-5|14|.|TRBV20-1
CSASHRSGQETQYF
TGCAGTGCCTCCCATCGTAGCGGCCAAGAGACCCAGTACTTC
>.|TRBJ1-5|14|many|TRBV18
CASSSRRGNQPQHF
TGTGCCAGCTCATCTAGGCGAGGCAATCAGCCCCAGCATTTT
>.|TRBJ1-5|14|many|TRBV29-1
CSVVEGGNNQPQHF
TGCAGCGTTGTGGAAGGGGGAAACAATCAGCCCCAGCATTTT
>TRBD1|TRBJ2-1|15|.|TRBV7-2
CASSLGTGGYNEHFF
TGTGCCAGCAGCTTAGGGACAGGGGGCTACAATGAGCATTTCTTC
>.|TRBJ2-1|15|many|TRBV5-6
CASSFSQGPYNEQFF
TGTGCCAGCAGCTTTTCCCAGGGTCCCTACAATGAGCAGTTCTTC
>.|TRBJ2-5|16|few|TRBV7-8
CASSQSNRALGETQYF
TGTGCCAGCAGCCAATCGAACAGGGCCCTGGGGGAGACCCAGTACTTC
>.|TRBJ1-1|13|many|TRBV4-3
CASSQGGRTEAFF
TGCGCCAGCAGCCAAGGGGGGAGGACTGAAGCTTTCTTT
>TRBD1|TRBJ2-2|15|.|TRBV20-1
CSAPGTVRDTGELFF
TGCAGTGCTCCGGGGACAGTCAGGGACACCGGGGAGCTGTTTTTT
>.|TRBJ2-2|13|many|TRBV5-1
CASSDGSTGELFF
TGCGCCAGCAGCGACGGGAGTACCGGGGAGCTGTTTTTT
>TRBD2|TRBJ2-1|15|.|TRBV12-3/TRBV12-4
CASSNSGVSGNEQFF
TGTGCCAGCAGTAATAGCGGGGTATCCGGGAATGAGCAGTTCTTC
>.|TRBJ2-7|13|few|TRBV6-5
CASSYREGYEQYF
TGTGCCAGCAGTTACCGAGAAGGGTACGAGCAGTACTTC
>.|TRBJ2-7|15|few|TRBV4-3
CASSQVAGSAYEQYF
TGCGCCAGCAGCCAAGTAGCCGGGAGCGCCTACGAGCAGTACTTC
>TRBD1|TRBJ2-5|13|.|TRBV20-1
CSAQQGAWETQYF
TGCAGTGCGCAACAGGGGGCATGGGAGACCCAGTACTTC
>.|TRBJ1-1|15|.|TRBV7-9
CASSPRQASNTEAFF
TGTGCCAGCAGCCCTAGACAGGCTTCGAACACTGAAGCTTTCTTT
>TRBD1|TRBJ2-3|15|few|TRBV6-1
CAILPGQGRTDTQYF
TGTGCCATCCTACCGGGACAGGGGAGGACAGATACGCAGTATTTT
>TRBD2|TRBJ2-1|18|few|TRBV5-6
CASSVGLAGDRSYNEQFF
TGTGCCAGCAGCGTGGGACTAGCGGGAGACCGCTCCTACAATGAGCAGTTCTTC
>.|TRBJ1-1|14|.|TRBV14
CASSQRQTNTEAFF
TGTGCCAGCAGCCAACGACAGACAAACACTGAAGCTTTCTTT
>TRBD1|TRBJ2-7|13|few|TRBV6-1
CASGPDRVYEQYF
TGTGCCAGCGGTCCGGACAGGGTCTACGAGCAGTACTTC
>TRBD2|TRBJ2-1|17|.|TRBV6-2/TRBV6-3
CASSPGLATRRGNEQFF
TGTGCCAGCAGTCCGGGACTAGCGACCCGTAGAGGGAATGAGCAGTTCTTC
>.|TRBJ2-7|13|few|TRBV5-1
CASSRETGYEQYF
TGCGCCAGCAGTCGGGAGACGGGTTACGAGCAGTACTTC
>.|TRBJ2-3|14|few|TRBV5-1
CASSLADYGDTQYF
TGCGCCAGCAGCTTGGCCGATTACGGAGATACGCAGTATTTT
>TRBD1|TRBJ2-5|13|few|TRBV10-3
CATRTGSGETQYF
TGTGCCACCAGGACAGGGTCTGGGGAGACCCAGTACTTC
>.|TRBJ2-5|13|.|TRBV20-1
CSAKISGGLAQYF
TGCAGTGCTAAAATTAGCGGTGGGTTGGCCCAGTACTTC
>.|TRBJ1-2|13|few|TRBV6-5
CASSYSPDYGYTF
TGTGCCAGCAGTTACTCACCCGACTATGGCTACACCTTC
>.|TRBJ2-1|16|many|TRBV20-1
CSARSPGGLGYNEQFF
TGCAGTGCTAGATCCCCCGGCGGGCTCGGGTACAATGAGCAGTTCTTC
>TRBD1|TRBJ2-4|15|few|TRBV29-1
CSVPAPTGDGNIQYF
TGCAGCGTTCCCGCCCCCACAGGGGACGGAAACATTCAGTACTTC
>.|TRBJ1-1|14|many|TRBV5-1
CASSPVGVDTEAFF
TGCGCCAGCAGCCCGGTGGGGGTGGACACTGAAGCTTTCTTT
>TRBD1|TRBJ2-2|14|.|TRBV20-1
CSANRDRDTGELFF
TGCAGTGCCAACCGGGACAGGGACACCGGGGAGCTGTTTTTT
>.|TRBJ2-6|14|many|TRBV6-2/TRBV6-3
CASSRDSGANVLTF
TGTGCCAGCAGCCGGGACTCTGGGGCCAACGTCCTGACTTTC
>TRBD2|TRBJ2-3|14|few|TRBV7-6
CASSSRGGLDTQYF
TGTGCCAGCAGCTCGCGGGGGGGCCTGGATACGCAGTATTTT
>.|TRBJ2-1|17|.|TRBV7-2
CASSLVASWFPGTWKFF
TGTGCCAGCAGCTTAGTCGCTTCGTGGTTTCCCGGGACTTGGAAGTTCTTC
>TRBD1|TRBJ1-1|16|few|TRBV5-1
CASSVGTVIMNTEAFF
TGCGCCAGCAGCGTCGGGACAGTAATTATGAACACTGAAGCTTTCTTT
>TRBD2|TRBJ2-7|14|.|TRBV20-1
CSARTSGRAYEQYF
TGCAGTGCTAGGACTAGCGGGAGGGCCTACGAGCAGTACTTC
>TRBD1|TRBJ1-1|13|many|TRBV12-3/TRBV12-4
CASSLRGQGEAFF
TGTGCCAGCAGTTTACGGGGACAGGGTGAAGCTTTCTTT
>.|TRBJ2-7|12|few|TRBV28
CASSWGTYEQYF
TGTGCCAGCAGTTGGGGAACCTACGAGCAGTACTTC
>.|TRBJ2-7|15|.|TRBV6-5
CASSSLILGLYEQYF
TGTGCCAGCAGTTCTCTGATCCTGGGTTTGTACGAGCAGTACTTC
>TRBD2|TRBJ2-5|16|.|TRBV20-1
CSARGTSGRAVETQYF
TGCAGTGCTAGAGGAACTAGCGGGAGGGCCGTGGAGACCCAGTACTTC
>.|TRBJ2-7|14|.|TRBV18
CASSEPGTFYEQYF
TGTGCCAGCTCAGAACCCGGGACATTTTACGAGCAGTACTTC
>TRBD1|TRBJ2-3|14|.|TRBV28
CASLDRSYTDTQYF
TGTGCCAGCTTGGACAGGAGCTACACAGATACGCAGTATTTT
>.|TRBJ2-7|13|few|TRBV7-2
CASSSRRTLPQYF
TGTGCCAGCAGCTCACGTCGGACTCTCCCGCAGTACTTC
>.|TRBJ1-5|13|.|TRBV12-3/TRBV12-4
CASSSLGYQPQHF
TGTGCCAGCAGTTCCCTCGGGTATCAGCCCCAGCATTTT
>.|TRBJ2-3|14|many|TRBV28
CASSQGFGTDTQYF
TGTGCCAGCAGTCAGGGATTTGGCACAGATACGCAGTATTTT
>.|TRBJ2-1|15|few|TRBV5-1
CASSPDSGLYNEQFF
TGCGCCAGCAGCCCCGACTCAGGACTTTACAATGAGCAGTTCTTC
>TRBD2|TRBJ2-1|15|many|TRBV20-1
CSARSVTSGNNEQFF
TGCAGTGCGCGTTCTGTCACTAGCGGGAACAATGAGCAGTTCTTC
>.|TRBJ2-1|14|.|TRBV20-1
CSARGSFRYNEQFF
TGCAGTGCTAGGGGGAGCTTTCGGTACAATGAGCAGTTCTTC
>TRBD1|TRBJ1-2|15|.|TRBV28
CASCAGTGCPSGYTF
TGTGCCTCCTGTGCCGGGACAGGGTGCCCTTCGGGCTACACCTTC
>TRBD1|TRBJ2-3|14|few|TRBV6-2/TRBV6-3
CASSYGTGADTQYF
TGTGCCAGCAGTTATGGGACAGGGGCAGATACGCAGTATTTT
>.|TRBJ2-1|15|.|TRBV5-1
CASSPSAVTYNEQFF
TGCGCCAGCAGCCCTTCGGCGGTAACCTACAATGAGCAGTTCTTC